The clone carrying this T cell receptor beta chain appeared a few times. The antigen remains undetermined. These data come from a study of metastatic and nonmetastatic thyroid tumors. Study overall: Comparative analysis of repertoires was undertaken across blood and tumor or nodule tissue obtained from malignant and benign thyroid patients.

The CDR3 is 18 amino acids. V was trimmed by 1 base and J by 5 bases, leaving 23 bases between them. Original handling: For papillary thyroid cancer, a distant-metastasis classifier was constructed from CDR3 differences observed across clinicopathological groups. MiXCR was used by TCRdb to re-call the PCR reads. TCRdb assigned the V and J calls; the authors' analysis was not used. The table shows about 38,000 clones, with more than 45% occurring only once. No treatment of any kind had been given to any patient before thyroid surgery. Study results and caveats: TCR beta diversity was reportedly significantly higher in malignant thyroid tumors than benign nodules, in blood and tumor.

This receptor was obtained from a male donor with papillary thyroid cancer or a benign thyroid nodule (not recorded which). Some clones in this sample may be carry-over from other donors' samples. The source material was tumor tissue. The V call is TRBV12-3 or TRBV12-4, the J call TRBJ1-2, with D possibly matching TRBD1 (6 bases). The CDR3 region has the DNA TGTGCCAGCAGTTTAGAAAACCCTTCGGGGGCGAATAAGTATGGCTACACCTTC. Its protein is CASSLENPSGANKYGYTF.